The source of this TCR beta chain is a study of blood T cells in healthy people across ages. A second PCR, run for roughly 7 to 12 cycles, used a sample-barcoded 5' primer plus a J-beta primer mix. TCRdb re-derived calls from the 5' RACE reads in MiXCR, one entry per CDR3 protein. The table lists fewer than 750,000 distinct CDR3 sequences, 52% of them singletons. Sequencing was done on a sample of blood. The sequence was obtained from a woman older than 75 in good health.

The CDR3 loop is CASGALAGESYNEQFF. In DNA, the CDR3 is TGTGCCAGCGGTGCCTTAGCGGGAGAGTCTTACAATGAGCAGTTCTTC. V usage is TRBV28 and J usage is TRBJ2-1; 9 bases are shared with TRBD2. This CDR3 is built from 16 residues. CDR1 and CDR2 (germline): MDHEN, SYDVKM. Trimming removed 8 bases from V and 4 bases from J; junction bases left unmatched: 12.